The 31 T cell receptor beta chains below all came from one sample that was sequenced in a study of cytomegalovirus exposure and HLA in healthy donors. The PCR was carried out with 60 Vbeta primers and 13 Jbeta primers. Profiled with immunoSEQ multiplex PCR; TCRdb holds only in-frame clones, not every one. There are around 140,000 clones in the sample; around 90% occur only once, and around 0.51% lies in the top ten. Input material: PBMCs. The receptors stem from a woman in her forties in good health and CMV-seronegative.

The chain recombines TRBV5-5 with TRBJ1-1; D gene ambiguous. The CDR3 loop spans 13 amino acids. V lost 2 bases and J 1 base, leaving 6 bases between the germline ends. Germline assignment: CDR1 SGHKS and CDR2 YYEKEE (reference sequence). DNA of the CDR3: TGTGCCAGCAGCTTAACCGGGAACACTGAAGCTTTCTTT. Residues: CASSLTGNTEAFF.

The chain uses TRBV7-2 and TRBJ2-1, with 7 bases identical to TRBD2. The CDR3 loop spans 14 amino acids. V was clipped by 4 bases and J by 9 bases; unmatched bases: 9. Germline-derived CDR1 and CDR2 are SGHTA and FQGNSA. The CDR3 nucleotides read TGTGCCAGCAGCTCTGGACTAGGGATGGGTGAGCAGTTCTTC. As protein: CASSSGLGMGEQFF.

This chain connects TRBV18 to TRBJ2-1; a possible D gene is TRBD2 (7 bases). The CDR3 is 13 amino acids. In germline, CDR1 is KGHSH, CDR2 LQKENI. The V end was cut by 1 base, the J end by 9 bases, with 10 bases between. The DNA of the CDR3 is TGTGCCAGCTCACCACTGGGAGGGGGTGAGCAGTTCTTC. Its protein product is CASSPLGGGEQFF.

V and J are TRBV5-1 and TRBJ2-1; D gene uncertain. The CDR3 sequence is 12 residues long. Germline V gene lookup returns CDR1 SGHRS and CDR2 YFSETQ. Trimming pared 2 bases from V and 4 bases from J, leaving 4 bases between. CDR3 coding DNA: TGCGCCAGCAGCTTTGAGTACAATGAGCAGTTCTTC. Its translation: CASSFEYNEQFF.

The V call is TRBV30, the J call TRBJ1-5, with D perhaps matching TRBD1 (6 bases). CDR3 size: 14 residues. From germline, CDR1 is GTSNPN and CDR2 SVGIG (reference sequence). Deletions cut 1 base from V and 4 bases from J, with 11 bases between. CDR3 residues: CAWSGGGFNQPQHF. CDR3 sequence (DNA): TGTGCCTGGAGTGGAGGGGGTTTTAATCAGCCCCAGCATTTT.

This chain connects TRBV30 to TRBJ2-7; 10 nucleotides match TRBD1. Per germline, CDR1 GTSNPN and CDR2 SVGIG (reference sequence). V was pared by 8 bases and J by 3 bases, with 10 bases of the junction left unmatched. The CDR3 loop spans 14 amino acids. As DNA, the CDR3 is TGTGCCAGCCGACCGGGACAGGGGCACTACGAGCAGTACTTC. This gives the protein CASRPGQGHYEQYF.

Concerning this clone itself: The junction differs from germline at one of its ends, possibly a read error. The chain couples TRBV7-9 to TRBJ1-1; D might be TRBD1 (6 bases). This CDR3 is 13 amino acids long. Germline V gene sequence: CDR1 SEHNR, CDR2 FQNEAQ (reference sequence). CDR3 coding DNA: TGTTCCAGCAGCTTAGCGGGGGCTGCTGAAGCTTTCTTT. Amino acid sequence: CSSSLAGAAEAFF.

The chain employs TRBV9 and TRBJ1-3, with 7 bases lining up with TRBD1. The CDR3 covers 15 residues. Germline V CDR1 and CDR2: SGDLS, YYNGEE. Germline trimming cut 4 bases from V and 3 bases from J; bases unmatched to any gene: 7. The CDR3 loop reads CASSPEGAGGNTIYF. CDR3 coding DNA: TGTGCCAGCAGCCCGGAGGGGGCCGGTGGAAACACCATATATTTT.

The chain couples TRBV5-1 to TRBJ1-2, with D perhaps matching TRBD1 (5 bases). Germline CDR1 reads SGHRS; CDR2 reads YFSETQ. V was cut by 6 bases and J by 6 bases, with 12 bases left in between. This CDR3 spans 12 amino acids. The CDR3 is CASTPGGDGYTF. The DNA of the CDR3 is TGCGCCAGCACCCCGGGGGGGGATGGCTACACCTTC.

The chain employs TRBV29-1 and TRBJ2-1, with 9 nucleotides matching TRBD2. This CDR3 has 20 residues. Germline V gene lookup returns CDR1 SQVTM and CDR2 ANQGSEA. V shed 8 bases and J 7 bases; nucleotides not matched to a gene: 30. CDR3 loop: CSITLQRGSSRLAGKNEQFF. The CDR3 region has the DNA TGCAGCATAACCCTTCAGAGGGGATCCTCGAGGCTAGCGGGAAAGAATGAGCAGTTCTTC.

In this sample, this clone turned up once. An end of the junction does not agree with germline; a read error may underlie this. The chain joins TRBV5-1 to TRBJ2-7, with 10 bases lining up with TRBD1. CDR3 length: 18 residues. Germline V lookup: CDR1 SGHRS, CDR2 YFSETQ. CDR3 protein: CASSSTTAGTGVSHEQYF. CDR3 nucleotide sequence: TGCGCCAGCAGCTCAACGACGGCCGGGACAGGGGTCTCCCACGAGCAGTACTTC.

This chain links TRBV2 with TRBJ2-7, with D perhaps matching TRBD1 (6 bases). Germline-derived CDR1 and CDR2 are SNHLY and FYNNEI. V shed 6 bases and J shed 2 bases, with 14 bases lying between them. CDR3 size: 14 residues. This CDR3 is CASSLNRAAYEQYF. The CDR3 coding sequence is TGTGCCAGCAGCCTCAACAGGGCGGCCTACGAGCAGTACTTC.

DNA of the CDR3: TGTGCCAGCAGCTTGTTCGGAGGAGCGGGAAACACCATATATTTT. It is translated as CASSLFGGAGNTIYF. The chain joins TRBV5-8 to TRBJ1-3; no definite D call. CDR1 and CDR2 (germline): SGHTS, YDEGEE. The length of the CDR3 is 15 residues. Trimming removed 1 base at V and 4 bases at J, with 12 bases between.

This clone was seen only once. The CDR3 coding sequence is TGTGCCAGCAGCCCTACCGGGACAGGAGACCAAGAGACCCAGTACTTC. Amino acid sequence: CASSPTGTGDQETQYF. The chain carries TRBV28 and TRBJ2-5; 8 bases line up with TRBD1. V gave up 6 bases and J gave up 0 bases; unmatched junction bases: 9. The CDR3 loop spans 16 amino acids. Germline lookup yields CDR1 MDHEN and CDR2 SYDVKM. The full variable domain, in which reference TRBV28 and TRBJ2-5 provide the parts outside the CDR3, is DVKVTQSSRYLVKRTGEKVFLECVQDMDHENMFWYRQDPGLGLRLIYFSYDVKMKEKGDIPEGYSVSREKKERFSLILESASTNQTSMYLCASSPTGTGDQETQYFGPGTRLLVL.

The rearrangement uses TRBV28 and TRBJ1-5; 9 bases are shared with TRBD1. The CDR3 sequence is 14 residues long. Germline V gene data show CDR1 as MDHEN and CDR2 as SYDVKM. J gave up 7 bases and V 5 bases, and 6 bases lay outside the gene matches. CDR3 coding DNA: TGTGCCAGCAGTATTACAGGGGGCGGGCAGCCCCAGCATTTT. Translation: CASSITGGGQPQHF.

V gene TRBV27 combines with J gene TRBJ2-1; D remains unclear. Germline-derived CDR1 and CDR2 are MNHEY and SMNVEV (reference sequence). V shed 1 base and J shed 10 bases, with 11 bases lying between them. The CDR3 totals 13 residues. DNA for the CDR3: TGTGCCAGCAGTTTATTGTCGCTCAGGGAGCAGTTCTTC. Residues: CASSLLSLREQFF.

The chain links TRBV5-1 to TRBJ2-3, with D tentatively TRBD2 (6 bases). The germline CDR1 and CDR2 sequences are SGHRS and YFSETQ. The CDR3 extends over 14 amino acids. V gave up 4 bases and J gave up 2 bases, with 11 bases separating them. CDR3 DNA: TGCGCCAGCAGCCTAGGACTACTCACAGATACGCAGTATTTT. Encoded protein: CASSLGLLTDTQYF.

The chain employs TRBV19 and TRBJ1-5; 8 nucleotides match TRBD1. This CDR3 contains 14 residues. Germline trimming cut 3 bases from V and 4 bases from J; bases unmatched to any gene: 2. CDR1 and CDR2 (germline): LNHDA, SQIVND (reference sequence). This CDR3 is CASSMTGANQPQHF. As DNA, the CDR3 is TGTGCCAGTAGTATGACAGGGGCAAATCAGCCCCAGCATTTT.

The CDR3 region is CASSFSARGGNQPQHF. As DNA, the CDR3 is TGTGCCAGCAGCTTTAGCGCCAGGGGAGGCAATCAGCCCCAGCATTTT. J is TRBJ1-5 and V is TRBV28, with D tentatively TRBD1 (6 bases). The CDR3 is 16 residues long. Deletions cut 6 bases from V and 2 bases from J, with 17 bases between. CDR1 is MDHEN, CDR2 SYDVKM, per germline.

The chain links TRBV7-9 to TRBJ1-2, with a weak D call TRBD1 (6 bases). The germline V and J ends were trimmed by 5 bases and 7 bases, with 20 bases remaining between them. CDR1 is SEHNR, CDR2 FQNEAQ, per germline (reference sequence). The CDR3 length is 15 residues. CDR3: CASSPEVQGSGGYTF. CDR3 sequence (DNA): TGTGCCAGCAGCCCGGAGGTACAGGGAAGTGGTGGCTACACCTTC.

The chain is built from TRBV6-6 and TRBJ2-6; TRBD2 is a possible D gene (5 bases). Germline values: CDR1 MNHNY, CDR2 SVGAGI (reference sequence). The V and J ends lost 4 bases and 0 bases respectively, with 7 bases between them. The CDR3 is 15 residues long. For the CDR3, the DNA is TGTGCCAGCAGTTTGGGGAGCTCTGGGGCCAACGTCCTGACTTTC. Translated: CASSLGSSGANVLTF.

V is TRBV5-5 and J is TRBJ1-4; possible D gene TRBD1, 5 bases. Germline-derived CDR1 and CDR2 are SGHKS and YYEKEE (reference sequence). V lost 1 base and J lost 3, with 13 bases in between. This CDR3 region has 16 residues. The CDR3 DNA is TGTGCCAGCAGCTTGAGGGCCGCGGGGGCTAATGAAAAACTGTTTTTT. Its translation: CASSLRAAGANEKLFF.

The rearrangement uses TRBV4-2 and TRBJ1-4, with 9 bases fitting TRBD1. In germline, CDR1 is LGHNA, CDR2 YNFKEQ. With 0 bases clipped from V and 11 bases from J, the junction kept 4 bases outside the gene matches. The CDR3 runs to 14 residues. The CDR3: CASSQERQGGKLFF. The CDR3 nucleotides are TGTGCCAGCAGCCAAGAAAGACAGGGGGGTAAACTGTTTTTT.

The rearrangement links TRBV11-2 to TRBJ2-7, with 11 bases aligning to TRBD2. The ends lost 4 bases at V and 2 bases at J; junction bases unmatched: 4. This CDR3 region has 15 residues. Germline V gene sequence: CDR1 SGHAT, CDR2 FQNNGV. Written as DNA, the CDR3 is TGTGCCAGCAGCTCCGGGACTAGCGGACCCTACGAGCAGTACTTC. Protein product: CASSSGTSGPYEQYF.

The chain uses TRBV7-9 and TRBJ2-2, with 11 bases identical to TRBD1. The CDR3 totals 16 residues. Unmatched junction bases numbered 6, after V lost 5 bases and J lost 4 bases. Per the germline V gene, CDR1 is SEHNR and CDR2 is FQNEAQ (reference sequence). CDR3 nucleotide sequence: TGTGCCAGCAGCCGGACAGGGGGCGATGGCACCGGGGAGCTGTTTTTT. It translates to CASSRTGGDGTGELFF.

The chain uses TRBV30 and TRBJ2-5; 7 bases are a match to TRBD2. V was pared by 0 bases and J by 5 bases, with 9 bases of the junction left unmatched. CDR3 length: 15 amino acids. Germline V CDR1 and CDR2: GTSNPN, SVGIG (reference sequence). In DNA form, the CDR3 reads TGTGCCTGGAGTGTGTGGTCGGGAGGAGGGGAGACCCAGTACTTC. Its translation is CAWSVWSGGGETQYF.

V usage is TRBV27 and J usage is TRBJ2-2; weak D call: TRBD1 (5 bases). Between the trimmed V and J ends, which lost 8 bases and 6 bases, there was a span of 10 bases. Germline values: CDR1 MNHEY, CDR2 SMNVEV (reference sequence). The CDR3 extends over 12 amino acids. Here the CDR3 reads CASWIRAGELFF. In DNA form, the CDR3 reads TGTGCCAGCTGGATCAGGGCCGGGGAGCTGTTTTTT.

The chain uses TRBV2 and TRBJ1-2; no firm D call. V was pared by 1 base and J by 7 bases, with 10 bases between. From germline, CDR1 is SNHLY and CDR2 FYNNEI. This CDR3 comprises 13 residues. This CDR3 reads CASSEGAERGYTF. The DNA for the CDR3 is TGTGCCAGCAGTGAAGGGGCAGAACGTGGCTACACCTTC.

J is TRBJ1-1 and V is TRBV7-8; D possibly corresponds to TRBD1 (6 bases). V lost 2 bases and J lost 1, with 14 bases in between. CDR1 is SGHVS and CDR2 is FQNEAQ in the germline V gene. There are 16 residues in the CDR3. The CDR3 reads CASSLFQGQTNTEAFF. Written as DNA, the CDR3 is TGTGCCAGCAGCTTATTCCAAGGACAGACGAACACTGAAGCTTTCTTT.

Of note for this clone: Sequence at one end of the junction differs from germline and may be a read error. CDR3: CASSLGQASMSPF. The CDR3, as DNA: TGTGCCAGCAGCCTGGGACAGGCATCTATGAGCCCCTTC. The chain combines TRBV7-9 with TRBJ2-7; 8 bases fit TRBD1. This CDR3 is 13 amino acids long. CDR1 SEHNR and CDR2 FQNEAQ come from the germline V gene (reference sequence).

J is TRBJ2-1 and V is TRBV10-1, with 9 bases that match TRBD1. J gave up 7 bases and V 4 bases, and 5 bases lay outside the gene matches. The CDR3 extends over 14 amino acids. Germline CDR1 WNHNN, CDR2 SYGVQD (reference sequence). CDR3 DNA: TGCGCCAGCAGTGCGGACAGGGGAAGTAATGAGCAGTTCTTC. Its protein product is CASSADRGSNEQFF.